A single sample is the source of the 8 T cell receptor beta chains below, sequenced in a study of blood T cell repertoires in COVID-19. Libraries were prepared by immunoSEQ multiplex PCR; TCRdb keeps only in-frame clonotypes and omits some of them. The sample gives 100,000 or so clones, 81% of which show up once; about 10% is in the top ten. Material for sequencing was peripheral blood. All receptors come from a human donor in a cohort sampled during active COVID-19.

CDR3 amino acids: CASSQDHSGGNYNEQFF. In DNA, the CDR3 is TGTGCCAGCAGCCAAGATCATAGCGGGGGGAACTACAATGAGCAGTTCTTC. The genes are TRBV3-1 (or the pseudogene TRBV3-2) and TRBJ2-1; TRBD2 matches at 10 bases. This CDR3 contains 17 residues. Trimming took 0 bases from V and 3 from J; bases not matched to a gene: 5. Germline V lookup: CDR1 LGHDT, CDR2 YNNKEL (reference sequence).

The gene calls are TRBV18 and TRBJ1-4; D remains unclear. With 3 bases removed from V and 4 bases from J, the gap between germline ends came to 12 bases. CDR3 length: 15 amino acids. CDR1 and CDR2 (germline): KGHSH, LQKENI. CDR3 region: CASSPSLEFNEKLFF. The DNA for the CDR3 is TGTGCCAGCTCACCGTCCCTCGAGTTTAATGAAAAACTGTTTTTT.

The chain carries TRBV28 and TRBJ1-2; D gene ambiguous. The CDR3 extends over 13 amino acids. Germline CDR1 reads MDHEN; CDR2 reads SYDVKM. V dropped 8 bases and J dropped 3 bases, with 13 bases sitting between them. The CDR3 spells CASFDAGDYGYTF. In nucleotides, the CDR3 is TGTGCCAGCTTCGATGCGGGCGACTATGGCTACACCTTC.

The genes are TRBV19 and TRBJ2-1; D might be TRBD2 (6 bases). The CDR3 is 15 residues long. V was shortened by 0 bases and J by 4 bases, with 10 bases between the two germline ends. The germline gives CDR1 LNHDA, CDR2 SQIVND (reference sequence). CDR3 sequence: CASSIDGAGYNEQFF. DNA for the CDR3: TGTGCCAGTAGTATAGACGGGGCGGGATACAATGAGCAGTTCTTC.

This chain links TRBV7-6 with TRBJ2-2, with 7 bases that match TRBD1. V lost 7 bases, J lost 2 bases, and 10 bases stayed unmatched. Germline V gene lookup returns CDR1 SGHVS and CDR2 FNYEAQ. The CDR3 has 16 amino acids. This CDR3 is CASTSKGAINTGELFF. CDR3 bases: TGTGCCAGCACCTCGAAGGGGGCTATTAACACCGGGGAGCTGTTTTTT.

J is TRBJ2-2 and V is TRBV30, with D tentatively TRBD2 (5 bases). The germline gives CDR1 GTSNPN, CDR2 SVGIG (reference sequence). This CDR3 has 13 residues. V lost 3 bases, J lost 5 bases, and 10 bases lay in between. This chain's CDR3 is CAWRGLGTGELFF. The CDR3 DNA is TGTGCCTGGAGAGGACTGGGAACCGGGGAGCTGTTTTTT.

The rearrangement uses TRBV4-3 and TRBJ2-7, with 11 bases fitting TRBD1. The J segment lost 5 bases and the V segment lost 2 bases, leaving 2 bases of the junction unmatched. Germline-derived CDR1 and CDR2 are LGHNA and YSLEER. There are 14 residues in the CDR3. CDR3 protein: CASSQRTGGDEQYF. The CDR3 bases are TGCGCCAGCAGCCAAAGGACAGGGGGCGACGAGCAGTACTTC.

The rearrangement uses TRBV18 and TRBJ1-1, with unresolved D. The V and J ends lost 0 bases and 1 base respectively, with 6 bases between them. The CDR3 consists of 14 residues. Germline V gene data show CDR1 as KGHSH and CDR2 as LQKENI. The CDR3 loop reads CASSPPNGNTEAFF. The DNA for the CDR3 is TGTGCCAGCTCACCACCGAACGGGAACACTGAAGCTTTCTTT.